This T cell receptor beta chain was sequenced in a study of neurological immune-mediated disorders. General study results and limits: When the repertoires were grouped phylogenetically, those of 18 of the 34 multiple sclerosis patients came together in a single cluster of related CDR3 sequences, which points to a possible repertoire-level signature.

Trimming shortened V by 4 bases and J by 7 bases, and 17 bases separated the two germline ends. This CDR3 region has 15 residues. Germline-derived CDR1 and CDR2 are MRHNA and SNTAGT. This clonotype was observed many times. Its antigen remains unidentified. Using its own MiXCR run on the 5' RACE reads, TCRdb lists one record per CDR3 protein. Of 85,000 to 90,000 distinct CDR3 sequences listed, under 4.5% are singletons. The sample comprised PBMCs. This clonotype was obtained from a woman aged 45-65 years with multiple sclerosis. This rearrangement joins TRBV6-4 to TRBJ2-1; D could derive from TRBD1 or TRBD2 (6 bases each). The CDR3 region has the DNA TGTGCCAGCAGTGTCCGGGGGCTACCTATTAATGAGCAGTTCTTC. Translating it yields CASSVRGLPINEQFF.